This entry lists 16 T cell receptor beta chains sequenced from one sample in a study of blood T cell repertoires in COVID-19. TCRdb keeps only in-frame clones here, not all; method: immunoSEQ multiplex PCR. The sample lists around 76,000 clones; around 80% were seen once. Sequenced sample: peripheral blood. These receptors all stem from a man aged 50 to 60 with COVID-19, enrolled during active disease.

Only a few counts were recorded for this clone. Written as DNA, the CDR3 is TGTGCCAGCAAAAGACTAGGGTCCTACGAGCAGTACTTC. This encodes CASKRLGSYEQYF. This chain links TRBV27 with TRBJ2-7, with a tentative D call TRBD2 (6 bases). Trimming shortened V by 7 bases and J by 1 base, and 11 bases separated the two germline ends. CDR1 and CDR2 from the germline V gene are MNHEY and SMNVEV (reference sequence). This CDR3 comprises 13 residues.

Only one count was recorded for this clone. This sequence joins TRBV30 and TRBJ1-5; D is possibly TRBD1 (6 bases). V lost 1 base and J lost 3, with 10 bases in between. Germline V lookup: CDR1 GTSNPN, CDR2 SVGIG (reference sequence). CDR3 size: 14 residues. Written as DNA, the CDR3 is TGTGCCTGGAGTGCGGGACAATTCAATCAGCCCCAGCATTTT. It specifies CAWSAGQFNQPQHF.

The rearrangement joins TRBV7-9 to TRBJ1-2, with D maybe TRBD1 (5 bases). CDR1 is SEHNR, CDR2 FQNEAQ, per germline (reference sequence). This CDR3 contains 14 residues. Trimming took off 5 bases at V and 8 bases at J, with 18 bases between the two ends. This CDR3 is CASSKLRTNGGYTF. CDR3 bases: TGTGCCAGCAGCAAATTACGGACAAACGGGGGCTACACCTTC.

The chain couples TRBV9 to TRBJ2-6, with 16 bases fitting TRBD2. Germline V gene lookup returns CDR1 SGDLS and CDR2 YYNGEE. This CDR3 has 18 amino acids. J lost 4 bases, V lost 4 bases, and 5 bases had no gene match. The CDR3: CASSSGLAGGQGANVLTF. The CDR3 bases are TGTGCCAGCAGCTCGGGACTAGCGGGAGGGCAAGGGGCCAACGTCCTGACTTTC.

The CDR3 is CASSFLVSVQETQYF. Written as DNA, the CDR3 is TGTGCCAGCAGTTTCCTCGTCTCTGTCCAAGAGACCCAGTACTTC. V usage is TRBV28 and J usage is TRBJ2-5, with unresolved D. Between the trimmed V and J ends, which lost 3 bases and 1 base, there was a span of 12 bases. CDR3 length: 15 residues. Germline V gives CDR1 MDHEN, CDR2 SYDVKM.

This rearrangement joins TRBV28 to TRBJ2-1, with 9 bases lining up with TRBD2. CDR3 length equals 14 residues. V was pared by 6 bases and J by 3 bases, with 3 bases of the junction left unmatched. Germline assignment: CDR1 MDHEN and CDR2 SYDVKM. CDR3 loop: CASSPSGIYNEQFF. CDR3 nucleotide sequence: TGTGCCAGCAGCCCTAGCGGGATCTACAATGAGCAGTTCTTC.

This rearrangement joins TRBV18 to TRBJ1-1; D is unresolved. V lost 4 bases to trimming and J lost 0 bases, with 9 bases between them. The germline CDR1 and CDR2 sequences are KGHSH and LQKENI. The CDR3 has 14 residues. The CDR3, as DNA: TGTGCCAGCTCACTCACACACGTGAACACTGAAGCTTTCTTT. Translating it yields CASSLTHVNTEAFF.

The J gene is TRBJ2-5, the V gene TRBV7-9; 10 bases align to TRBD2. This CDR3 is 13 amino acids long. With 6 bases clipped from V and 5 bases from J, the junction kept 3 bases outside the gene matches. From germline, CDR1 is SEHNR and CDR2 FQNEAQ (reference sequence). CDR3 residues: CASRPAGGETQYF. In DNA form, the CDR3 reads TGTGCCAGCAGACCAGCGGGGGGGGAGACCCAGTACTTC.

The chain uses TRBV12-3 or TRBV12-4 and TRBJ1-1; D not resolved. The CDR3 has 13 amino acids. Trimming removed 8 bases at V and 1 base at J, with 11 bases between. CDR3 protein: CASFEGRNTEAFF. The DNA for the CDR3 is TGTGCCAGCTTCGAGGGCAGGAACACTGAAGCTTTCTTT.

This clone was recorded a few times. The chain recombines TRBV29-1 with TRBJ1-4, with a weak D call TRBD1 (5 bases). Trimming shortened V by 7 bases and J by 6 bases, and 12 bases separated the two germline ends. The CDR3 is made up of 12 amino acids. CDR1 and CDR2 (germline): SQVTM, ANQGSEA. CDR3 sequence reads: CSAGGGYEKLFF. The DNA for the CDR3 is TGCAGCGCCGGGGGAGGGTATGAAAAACTGTTTTTT.

The CDR3 coding sequence is TGTGCCAGCAGTTACTGGGGCAACTATGGCTACACCTTC. This sequence encodes CASSYWGNYGYTF. The V and J genes are TRBV6-2 or TRBV6-3 and TRBJ1-2, with D possibly being TRBD1 (5 bases). With 1 base removed from V and 2 bases from J, the gap between germline ends came to 5 bases. The CDR3 loop spans 13 amino acids. Germline-derived CDR1 and CDR2 are MNHEY and SVGEGT.

The chain couples TRBV6-5 to TRBJ1-2; D not resolved. Trimming removed 2 bases from V and 7 bases from J, with 14 bases in between. The CDR3 is made up of 14 amino acids. In germline, CDR1 is MNHEY, CDR2 SVGAGI. In DNA, the CDR3 is TGTGCCAGCAGTTACAGTACCGGATGGAGTGGCTACACCTTC. Translation gives CASSYSTGWSGYTF.

This clone was picked up one time. CDR3: CASSIGETSGNEQYF. CDR3 sequence (DNA): TGTGCCAGTAGTATAGGGGAGACTAGCGGGAACGAGCAGTACTTC. The gene calls are TRBV19 and TRBJ2-7, with 11 bases identical to TRBD2. This CDR3 has 15 residues. Germline V gene lookup returns CDR1 LNHDA and CDR2 SQIVND (reference sequence). V trimming: 1 base; J trimming: 5 bases; junction bases outside the gene matches: 4.

There are a few counts of this clone. The chain is built from TRBV29-1 and TRBJ1-1; weak D call: TRBD1 (6 bases). The CDR3 loop spans 16 amino acids. Trimming shortened V by 3 bases and J by 4 bases, and 21 bases separated the two germline ends. CDR1 is SQVTM and CDR2 is ANQGSEA in the germline V gene. The CDR3: CSVEGRQVLESTEAFF. In nucleotides, the CDR3 is TGCAGCGTTGAGGGGCGACAGGTTCTTGAGAGCACTGAAGCTTTCTTT.

This rearrangement joins TRBV18 to TRBJ2-3; D uncertain. V gave up 3 bases and J gave up 3 bases, with 4 bases separating them. CDR3 length: 12 residues. Germline V gives CDR1 KGHSH, CDR2 LQKENI. The CDR3 spells CASSPETDTQYF. The CDR3 DNA reads as TGTGCCAGCTCACCTGAGACAGATACGCAGTATTTT.

The V gene is TRBV6-5, the J gene TRBJ1-2; D possibly corresponds to TRBD1 (5 bases). V lost 5 bases to trimming and J lost 5 bases, with 15 bases between them. The CDR3 is made up of 14 amino acids. The germline V gene encodes CDR1 MNHEY and CDR2 SVGAGI. CDR3 DNA: TGTGCCAGCAGTCCCCCGGGGGGATCGTATGGCTACACCTTC. It translates to CASSPPGGSYGYTF.